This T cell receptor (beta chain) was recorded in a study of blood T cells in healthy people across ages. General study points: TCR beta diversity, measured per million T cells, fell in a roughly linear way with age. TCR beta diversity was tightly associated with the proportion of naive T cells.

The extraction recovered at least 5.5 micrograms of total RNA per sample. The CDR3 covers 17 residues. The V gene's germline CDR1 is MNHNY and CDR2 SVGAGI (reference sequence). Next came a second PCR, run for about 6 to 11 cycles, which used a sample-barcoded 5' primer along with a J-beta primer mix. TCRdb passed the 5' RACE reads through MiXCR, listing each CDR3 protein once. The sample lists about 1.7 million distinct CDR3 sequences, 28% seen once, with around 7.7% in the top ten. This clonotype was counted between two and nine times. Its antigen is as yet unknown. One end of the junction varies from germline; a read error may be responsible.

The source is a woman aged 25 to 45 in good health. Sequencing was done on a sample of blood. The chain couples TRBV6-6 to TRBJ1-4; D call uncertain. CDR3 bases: TGCGCCAGCAGCCCTCGGGTCGCACGAACAACTAATGAAAAACTGTTTTTT. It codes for CASSPRVARTTNEKLFF.